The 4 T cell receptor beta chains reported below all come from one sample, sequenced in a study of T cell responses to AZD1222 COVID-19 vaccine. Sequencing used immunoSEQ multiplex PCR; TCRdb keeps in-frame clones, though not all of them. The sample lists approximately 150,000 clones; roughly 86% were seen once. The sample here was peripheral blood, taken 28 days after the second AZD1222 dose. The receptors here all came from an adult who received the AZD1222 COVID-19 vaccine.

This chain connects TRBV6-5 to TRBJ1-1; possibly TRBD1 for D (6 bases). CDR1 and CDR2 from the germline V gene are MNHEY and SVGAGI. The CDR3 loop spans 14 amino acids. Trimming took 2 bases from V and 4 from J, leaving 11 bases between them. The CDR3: CASSYGGGGTEAFF. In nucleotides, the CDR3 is TGTGCCAGCAGTTACGGGGGAGGGGGCACTGAAGCTTTCTTT.

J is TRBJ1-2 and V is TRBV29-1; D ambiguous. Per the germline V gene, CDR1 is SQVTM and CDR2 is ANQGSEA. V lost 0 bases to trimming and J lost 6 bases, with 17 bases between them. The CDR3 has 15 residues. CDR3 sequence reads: CSVEDQAVTRDGYTF. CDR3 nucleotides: TGCAGCGTTGAAGACCAGGCGGTCACCCGGGATGGCTACACCTTC.

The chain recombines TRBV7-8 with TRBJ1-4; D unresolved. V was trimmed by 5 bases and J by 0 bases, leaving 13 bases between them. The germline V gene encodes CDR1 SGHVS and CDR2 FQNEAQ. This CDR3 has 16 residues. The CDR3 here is CASSIVPGSTNEKLFF. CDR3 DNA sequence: TGTGCCAGCAGCATAGTTCCGGGCTCAACTAATGAAAAACTGTTTTTT.

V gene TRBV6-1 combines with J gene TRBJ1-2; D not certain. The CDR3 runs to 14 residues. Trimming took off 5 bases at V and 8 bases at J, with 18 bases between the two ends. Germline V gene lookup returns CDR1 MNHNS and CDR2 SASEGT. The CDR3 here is CASSFVTDDGGYTF. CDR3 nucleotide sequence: TGTGCCAGCAGTTTCGTTACAGACGATGGGGGCTACACCTTC.